These 10 T cell receptor beta chains were all obtained from the same sample, sequenced in a study of blood T cell repertoires in COVID-19. The assay was immunoSEQ multiplex PCR, and TCRdb's table has in-frame clones only and misses some. The data show some 250,000 clones, with around 85% seen just once and around 12% held by the top ten. Material: peripheral blood. The origin of the receptors is a woman aged 30 to 39 with COVID-19, enrolled during active disease.

The chain recombines TRBV24-1 with TRBJ2-3; tentatively, D is TRBD2 (6 bases). Germline values: CDR1 KGHDR, CDR2 SFDVKD. The CDR3 covers 14 residues. Trimming took off 5 bases at V and 6 bases at J, with 14 bases between the two ends. The CDR3 DNA follows: TGTGCCACCAGTGGTAGACTAGGATCCGATACGCAGTATTTT. Translation: CATSGRLGSDTQYF.

This rearrangement joins TRBV7-9 to TRBJ1-2; 8 bases align to TRBD1. The V segment lost 1 base and the J segment 3 bases; nucleotides outside the gene matches: 7. Germline CDR1 is SEHNR and CDR2 is FQNEAQ (reference sequence). The CDR3 has 16 residues. Here the CDR3 DNA reads TGTGCCAGCAGCTTAGGCTCGACAGGGGAGTACTATGGCTACACCTTC. Translated, it gives CASSLGSTGEYYGYTF.

A few counts support this clone. CDR3 protein: CASSRDSSFSGNTIYF. The DNA of the CDR3 is TGTGCCAGCAGTCGGGACAGCTCGTTCTCTGGAAACACCATATATTTT. The V call is TRBV3-1 (or the pseudogene TRBV3-2), the J call TRBJ1-3; 7 bases are a match to TRBD1. Germline trimming cut 6 bases from V and 0 bases from J; bases unmatched to any gene: 8. The CDR3 extends over 16 amino acids. Germline assignment: CDR1 LGHDT and CDR2 YNNKEL (reference sequence).

The chain couples TRBV29-1 to TRBJ2-5; D ambiguous. Germline lookup yields CDR1 SQVTM and CDR2 ANQGSEA. The CDR3 is made up of 14 amino acids. Trimming removed 4 bases at V and 0 bases at J, with 12 bases between. The CDR3 DNA reads as TGCAGCGTTGGGCCGACTTGGTACCAAGAGACCCAGTACTTC. It specifies CSVGPTWYQETQYF.

This clone was detected only a few times. Distinct nucleotide sequences in the sample also encode this CDR3. The genes are TRBV18 and TRBJ1-1, with D uncertain. The CDR3 runs 13 residues. Germline V CDR1 and CDR2: KGHSH, LQKENI. V was trimmed by 3 bases and J by 0 bases, leaving 5 bases between them. The CDR3, as DNA: TGTGCCAGCTCACCTCCCATGAACACTGAAGCTTTCTTT. Translating gives CASSPPMNTEAFF.

The chain couples TRBV30 to TRBJ2-3, with a possible D match to TRBD2 (7 bases). The CDR3 consists of 17 residues. Germline V CDR1 and CDR2: GTSNPN, SVGIG (reference sequence). V was pared by 1 base and J by 2 bases, with 19 bases between. The CDR3 region has the DNA TGTGCCTGGAGTGCAATTGGGGGGGGCAGATTCACAGATACGCAGTATTTT. It translates to CAWSAIGGGRFTDTQYF.

In its sample, this clone was seen once. The chain joins TRBV7-7 to TRBJ2-3; TRBD2 might be the D (6 bases). Germline V gene sequence: CDR1 SSHAT, CDR2 FNYEAQ (reference sequence). The CDR3 has 15 amino acids. Trimming removed 2 bases at V and 6 bases at J, with 15 bases between. CDR3 sequence: CASSLSGGWTDTQYF. The CDR3 nucleotides are TGTGCCAGCAGCTTATCCGGGGGATGGACGGATACGCAGTATTTT.

This chain links TRBV7-9 with TRBJ2-3, with D perhaps matching TRBD2 (5 bases). Trimming stripped 8 bases from V and 0 bases from J, with 9 bases between. The CDR3 length is 13 residues. Germline CDR1 is SEHNR and CDR2 is FQNEAQ (reference sequence). The CDR3 sequence is CASRSGSTDTQYF. The CDR3 region has the DNA TGTGCCAGCCGGAGCGGTAGCACAGATACGCAGTATTTT.

CDR3 in DNA: TGCGCCAGCAGCTCCGGACGGGTTGGCGGGGTTAGCACAGATACGCAGTATTTT. It specifies CASSSGRVGGVSTDTQYF. The rearrangement uses TRBV5-1 and TRBJ2-3; possible D gene TRBD2, 6 bases. With 3 bases removed from V and 0 bases from J, the gap between germline ends came to 20 bases. The V gene's germline CDR1 is SGHRS and CDR2 YFSETQ. This CDR3 region has 18 residues.

The V gene is TRBV11-2, the J gene TRBJ2-3, with D perhaps TRBD2 (6 bases). The ends were cut back, 5 bases at V and 4 bases at J, with 16 bases in the middle. The CDR3 has 15 amino acids. The germline CDR1 and CDR2 sequences are SGHAT and FQNNGV. The CDR3 loop reads CASSTDPTRADTQYF. The CDR3 bases are TGTGCCAGCAGCACCGACCCGACTAGAGCAGATACGCAGTATTTT. The full variable domain, completed using reference TRBV11-2 and TRBJ2-3, is EAGVAQSPRYKIIEKRQSVAFWCNPISGHATLYWYQQILGQGPKLLIQFQNNGVVDDSQLPKDRFSAERLKGVDSTLKIQPAKLEDSAVYLCASSTDPTRADTQYFGPGTRLTVL.